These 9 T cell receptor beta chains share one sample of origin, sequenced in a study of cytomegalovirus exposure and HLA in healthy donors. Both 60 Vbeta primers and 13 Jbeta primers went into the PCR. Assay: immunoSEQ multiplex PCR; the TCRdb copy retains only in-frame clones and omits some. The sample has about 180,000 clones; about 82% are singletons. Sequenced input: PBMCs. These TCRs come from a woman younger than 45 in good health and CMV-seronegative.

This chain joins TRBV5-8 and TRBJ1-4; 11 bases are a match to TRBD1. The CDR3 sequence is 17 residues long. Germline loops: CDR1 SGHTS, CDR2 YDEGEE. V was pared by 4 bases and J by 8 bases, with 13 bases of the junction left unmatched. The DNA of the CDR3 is TGTGCCAGCAGCAACCATCCCGGGACAGGGGGAGAGGAAAAACTGTTTTTT. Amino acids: CASSNHPGTGGEEKLFF.

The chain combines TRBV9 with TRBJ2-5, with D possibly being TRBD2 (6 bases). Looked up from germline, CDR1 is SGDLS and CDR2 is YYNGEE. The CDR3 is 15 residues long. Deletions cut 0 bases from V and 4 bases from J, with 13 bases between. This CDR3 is CASSVDGSGAETQYF. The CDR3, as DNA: TGTGCCAGCAGCGTAGATGGGTCGGGAGCAGAGACCCAGTACTTC.

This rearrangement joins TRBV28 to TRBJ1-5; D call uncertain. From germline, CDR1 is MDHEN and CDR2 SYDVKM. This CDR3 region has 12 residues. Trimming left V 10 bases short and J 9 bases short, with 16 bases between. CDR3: CATRSWSRPQHF. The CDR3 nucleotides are TGTGCCACTCGAAGTTGGTCGAGGCCCCAGCATTTT.

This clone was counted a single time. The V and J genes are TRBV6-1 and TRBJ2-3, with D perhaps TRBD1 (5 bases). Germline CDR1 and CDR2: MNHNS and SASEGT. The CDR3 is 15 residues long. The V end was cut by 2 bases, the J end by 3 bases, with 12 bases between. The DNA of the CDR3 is TGTGCCAGCAGTGAACCTCTTGACAGTACAGATACGCAGTATTTT. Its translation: CASSEPLDSTDTQYF.

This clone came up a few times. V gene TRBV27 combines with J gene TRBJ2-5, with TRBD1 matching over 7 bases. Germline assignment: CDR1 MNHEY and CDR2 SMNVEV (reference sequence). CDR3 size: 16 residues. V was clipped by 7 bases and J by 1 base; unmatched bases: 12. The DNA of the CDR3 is TGTGCCAGCACCCTAGGTACGACAGGGCCCCAAGAGACCCAGTACTTC. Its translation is CASTLGTTGPQETQYF.

This CDR3 reads CASSSPGTIKQYF. The CDR3 DNA reads TGTGCCAGCAGTTCCCCCGGGACAATAAAGCAGTACTTC. The genes are TRBV6-5 and TRBJ2-7; possibly TRBD1 for D (6 bases). Germline CDR1 is MNHEY and CDR2 is SVGAGI. Trimming removed 4 bases from V and 8 bases from J, with 15 bases in between. The CDR3 length is 13 residues.

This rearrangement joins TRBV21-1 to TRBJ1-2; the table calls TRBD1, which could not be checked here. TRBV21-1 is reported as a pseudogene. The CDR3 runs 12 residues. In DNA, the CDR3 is TGTGCCAGGGACAGGGAAGGCCAGGGCTACACCTTC. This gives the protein CARDREGQGYTF.

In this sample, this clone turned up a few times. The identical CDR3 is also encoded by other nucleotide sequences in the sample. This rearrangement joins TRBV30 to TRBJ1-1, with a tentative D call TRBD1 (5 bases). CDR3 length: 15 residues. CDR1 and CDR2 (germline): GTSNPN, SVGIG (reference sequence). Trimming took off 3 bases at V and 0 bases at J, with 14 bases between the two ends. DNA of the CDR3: TGTGCCTGGAGCTGGGGGGGGGTGCTGAACACTGAAGCTTTCTTT. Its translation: CAWSWGGVLNTEAFF.

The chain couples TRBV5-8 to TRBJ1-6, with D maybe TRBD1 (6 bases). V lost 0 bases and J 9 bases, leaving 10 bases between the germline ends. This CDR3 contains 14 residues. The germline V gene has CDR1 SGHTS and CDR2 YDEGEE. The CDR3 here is CASSLDPGASPLHF. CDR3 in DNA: TGTGCCAGCAGCTTGGACCCAGGGGCTTCACCCCTCCACTTT.